The rows below give T cell receptor beta chains drawn from one sample of a study of cytomegalovirus exposure and HLA in healthy donors. Method: immunoSEQ multiplex PCR; TCRdb's copy keeps in-frame clones and lacks some. The sample shows roughly 120,000 clones, around 84% of them seen only once. The sequenced sample consisted of PBMCs. The receptors were sampled from a woman in her thirties in good health and CMV-seronegative. CDR3s include the opening cysteine and the closing phenylalanine or tryptophan. Fields, in order: V gene, J gene, clone size, CDR3 protein. Clone size is not always given. Where it is, it says once, few, many or a class for expanded clones.

>TRBV6-5|TRBJ2-1|NA
CASSPSGRAYNEQFF
>TRBV11-1|TRBJ2-1|NA
CASSTRDRGYNEQFF
>TRBV7-8|TRBJ2-7|NA
CASSLSLGRYEQYF
>TRBV30|TRBJ1-1|NA
CAWSVGGPEAFF
>TRBV4-2|TRBJ2-5|NA
CASSQEQGSAETQYF
>TRBV7-3|TRBJ2-1|NA
CASSLGTIGRGEQFF
>TRBV27|TRBJ1-1|NA
CASKTGGAEAFF
>TRBV9|TRBJ2-4|few
CASSVGPEENIQYF
>TRBV7-6|TRBJ1-6|once
CASSLGGTQNSPLHF
>TRBV5-1|TRBJ1-2|NA
CASSFKSGNYGYTF
>TRBV5-4|TRBJ2-1|NA
CASSTPLATELFF
>TRBV30|TRBJ2-5|NA
CAWSGFRRGGGQETQYF
>TRBV7-9|TRBJ2-7|few
CASSQQGAEQYF
>TRBV5-4|TRBJ2-5|few
CASSSWALQETQYF
>TRBV11-2|TRBJ2-5|NA
CASSLRGGETQYF
>TRBV2|TRBJ2-1|NA
CASKPVSGRNNEQFF
>TRBV18|TRBJ2-5|NA
CASSPAGGGQETQYF
>TRBV7-3|TRBJ2-7|NA
CASSPGTGLPYEQYF
>TRBV5-1|TRBJ1-1|many
CASSLEGDLQAFF
>TRBV19|TRBJ2-1|NA
CATASGRASVF
>TRBV4-1|TRBJ1-2|NA
CASSPANLDRGIQGYTF
>TRBV29-1|TRBJ2-7|once
CSVESRLDRPYEQYF
>TRBV28|TRBJ2-7|NA
CASRGTGESYEQYF
>TRBV7-9|TRBJ1-4|NA
CASSSSGGQSNEKLFF
>TRBV6-6|TRBJ1-1|few
CASKQSVMNTEAFF
>TRBV6-1|TRBJ1-5|few
CASSERGTGNQPQHF
>TRBV30|TRBJ1-5|NA
CAWGTISGSQPQHF
>TRBV28|TRBJ1-1|NA
CASAIQPGGSDTEAFF
>TRBV28|TRBJ2-3|NA
CASKLSRRAKSTDTQYF
>TRBV7-2|TRBJ2-7|NA
CASSFGLAGDEQYF
>TRBV6-6|TRBJ2-3|once
CASSQTTDTQYF
>TRBV28|TRBJ2-2|once
CASSQLAGIGELFF
>TRBV7-2|TRBJ2-7|NA
CASSLAGGVSYEQYF
>TRBV7-2|TRBJ1-1|NA
CASSRAIMDINTEAFF
>TRBV25-1|TRBJ2-5|NA
CASIRGETQYF
>TRBV13|TRBJ2-3|NA
CASSLESLGSSRTDTQYF